The clone carrying this T cell receptor beta chain was detected only a few times. What it binds is not known. This entry comes from a study of T cells in Graves' hyperthyroidism and ophthalmopathy. Findings and limits, study-wide: Onset of ophthalmopathy came a median roughly 6.4 months after the model predicted it. Blood samples included most of the expanded thyroid clonotypes exceeding 0.001.

Uncontrolled infection, other autoimmune disease, pregnancy or lactation disqualified patients from enrolment. Diagnostic assessment was based on clinical symptoms, serum thyroxine and TRAb, thyroid ultrasound and orbital computed tomography. In germline, CDR1 is SEHNR, CDR2 FQNEAQ (reference sequence). The CDR3 extends over 14 amino acids. Trimming removed 2 bases from V and 0 bases from J, with 8 bases in between. Template material for amplifying TCR beta CDR3 regions consisted of RNA transcripts. During a first-round RT-PCR of the TCR CDR3, the HTBI primer set was used. TCRdb reanalysed the multiplex PCR reads using MiXCR and keeps one entry per CDR3 protein. The sample consists of around 390,000 distinct CDR3 sequences, about 14% of them appearing once.

Sequenced material: blood. The sequence was collected from a woman in her thirties with Graves' ophthalmopathy. V usage is TRBV7-9 and J usage is TRBJ2-7, with D tentatively TRBD2 (6 bases). CDR3 nucleotides: TGTGCCAGCAGCTTACCCGGGAGCTCCTACGAGCAGTACTTC. Translation gives CASSLPGSSYEQYF.